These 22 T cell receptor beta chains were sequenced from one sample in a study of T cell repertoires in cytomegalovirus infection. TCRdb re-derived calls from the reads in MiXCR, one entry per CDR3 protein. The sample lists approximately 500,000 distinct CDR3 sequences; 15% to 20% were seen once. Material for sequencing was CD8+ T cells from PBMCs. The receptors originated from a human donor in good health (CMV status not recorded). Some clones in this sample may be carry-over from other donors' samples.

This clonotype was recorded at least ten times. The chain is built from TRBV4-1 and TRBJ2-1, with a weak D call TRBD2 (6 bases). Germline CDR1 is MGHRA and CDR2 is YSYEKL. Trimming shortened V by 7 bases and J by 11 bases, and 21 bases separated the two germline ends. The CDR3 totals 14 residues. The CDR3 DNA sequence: TGCGCCAGCATACCGGAGGGAGAGACAAACAAGCAGTTCTTC. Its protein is CASIPEGETNKQFF.

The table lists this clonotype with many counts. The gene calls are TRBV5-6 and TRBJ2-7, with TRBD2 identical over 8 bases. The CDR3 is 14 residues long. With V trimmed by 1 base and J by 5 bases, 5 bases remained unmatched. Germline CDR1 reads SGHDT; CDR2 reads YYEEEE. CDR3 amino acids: CASSLRGTRDEQYF. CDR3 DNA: TGTGCCAGCAGCTTGAGAGGGACTAGAGACGAGCAGTACTTC.

The CDR3 region is CASSSPRERATEAFF. The CDR3 DNA follows: TGTGCCAGCAGTTCCCCGCGGGAGAGGGCCACTGAAGCTTTCTTT. The chain is built from TRBV28 and TRBJ1-1; D gene ambiguous. The V and J ends lost 4 bases and 4 bases respectively, with 16 bases between them. This CDR3 is 15 amino acids long. From germline, CDR1 is MDHEN and CDR2 SYDVKM. The whole variable domain, remainder taken from reference TRBV28 and TRBJ1-1, is DVKVTQSSRYLVKRTGEKVFLECVQDMDHENMFWYRQDPGLGLRLIYFSYDVKMKEKGDIPEGYSVSREKKERFSLILESASTNQTSMYLCASSSPRERATEAFFGQGTRLTVV.

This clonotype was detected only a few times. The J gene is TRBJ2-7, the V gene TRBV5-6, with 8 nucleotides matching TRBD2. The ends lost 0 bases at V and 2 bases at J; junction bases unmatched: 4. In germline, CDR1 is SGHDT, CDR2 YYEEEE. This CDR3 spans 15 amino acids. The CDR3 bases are TGTGCCAGCAGCTTGGGGGGACTAGGCGCCTACGAGCAGTACTTC. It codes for CASSLGGLGAYEQYF.

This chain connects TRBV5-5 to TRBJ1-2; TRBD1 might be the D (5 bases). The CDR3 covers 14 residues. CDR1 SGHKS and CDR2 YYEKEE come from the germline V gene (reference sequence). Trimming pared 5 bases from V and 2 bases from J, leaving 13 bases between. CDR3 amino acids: CASSPNGGNYGYTF. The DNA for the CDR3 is TGTGCCAGCAGTCCGAACGGGGGGAACTATGGCTACACCTTC.

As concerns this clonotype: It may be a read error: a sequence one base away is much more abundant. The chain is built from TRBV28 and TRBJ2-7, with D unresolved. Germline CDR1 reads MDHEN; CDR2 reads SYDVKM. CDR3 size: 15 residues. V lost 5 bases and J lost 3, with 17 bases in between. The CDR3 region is CASSPSPAYYYEQYF. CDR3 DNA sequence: TGTGCCAGCAGTCCCTCCCCCGCCTACTACTACGAGCAGTACTTC.

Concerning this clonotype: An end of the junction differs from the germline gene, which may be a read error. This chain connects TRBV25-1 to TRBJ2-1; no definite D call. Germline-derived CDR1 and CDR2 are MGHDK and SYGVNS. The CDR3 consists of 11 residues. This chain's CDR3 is CASSEIKFQVF. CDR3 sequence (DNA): TGTGCCAGCAGTGAAATCAAGTTTCAGGTCTTC.

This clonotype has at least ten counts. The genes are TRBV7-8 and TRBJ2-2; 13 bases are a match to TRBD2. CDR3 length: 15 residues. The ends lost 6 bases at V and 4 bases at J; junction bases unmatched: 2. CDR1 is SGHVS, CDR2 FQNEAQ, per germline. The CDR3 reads CASRGLAGFTGELFF. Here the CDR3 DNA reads TGTGCCAGCAGGGGACTAGCGGGATTCACCGGGGAGCTGTTTTTT.

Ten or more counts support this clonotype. This CDR3 reads CASGGAEMRTEAFF. Here the CDR3 DNA reads TGTGCCAGTGGGGGCGCGGAGATGAGGACTGAAGCTTTCTTT. The V call is TRBV7-9, the J call TRBJ1-1, with D perhaps TRBD1 (6 bases). Per germline, CDR1 SEHNR and CDR2 FQNEAQ (reference sequence). The CDR3 is 14 residues long. The V and J ends lost 9 bases and 5 bases respectively, with 19 bases between them. Full variable domain (missing parts from reference TRBV7-9 and TRBJ1-1): DTGVSQNPRHKITKRGQNVTFRCDPISEHNRLYWYRQTLGQGPEFLTYFQNEAQLEKSRLLSDRFSAERPKGSFSTLEIQRTEQGDSAMYLCASGGAEMRTEAFFGQGTRLTVV.

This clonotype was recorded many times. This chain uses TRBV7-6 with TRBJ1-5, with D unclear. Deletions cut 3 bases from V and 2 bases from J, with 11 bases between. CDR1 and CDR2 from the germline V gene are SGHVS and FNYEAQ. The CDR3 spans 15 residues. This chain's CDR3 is CASSLSSEGNQPQHF. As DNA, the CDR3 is TGTGCCAGCAGCTTGTCGTCGGAGGGCAATCAGCCCCAGCATTTT.

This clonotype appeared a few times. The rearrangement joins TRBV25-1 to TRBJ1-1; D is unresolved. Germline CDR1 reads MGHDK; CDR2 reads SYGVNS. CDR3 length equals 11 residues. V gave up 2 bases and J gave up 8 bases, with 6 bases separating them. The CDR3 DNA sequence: TGTGCCAGCAGTGAAGGGGAAGAAGCTTTCTTT. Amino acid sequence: CASSEGEEAFF.

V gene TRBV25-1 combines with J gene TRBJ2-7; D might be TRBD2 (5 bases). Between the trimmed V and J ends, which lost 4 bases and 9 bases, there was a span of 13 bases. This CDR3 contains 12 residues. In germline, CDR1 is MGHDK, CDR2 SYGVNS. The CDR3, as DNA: TGTGCCAGCAGTGGAGGGCCGGTGGGGCAGTACTTC. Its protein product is CASSGGPVGQYF.

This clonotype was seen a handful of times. CDR3 sequence reads: CATIPLTSGGIDTQYF. The CDR3 coding sequence is TGTGCCACCATACCCCTGACTAGCGGGGGTATAGATACGCAGTATTTT. This chain connects TRBV2 to TRBJ2-3; 12 bases are a match to TRBD2. Germline CDR1 reads SNHLY; CDR2 reads FYNNEI. Trimming removed 10 bases from V and 5 bases from J; junction bases left unmatched: 13. CDR3 length equals 16 residues.

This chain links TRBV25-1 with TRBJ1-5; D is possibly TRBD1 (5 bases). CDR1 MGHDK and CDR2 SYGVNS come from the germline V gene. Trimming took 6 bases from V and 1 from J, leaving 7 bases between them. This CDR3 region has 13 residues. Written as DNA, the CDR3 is TGTGCCAGCAGGGGGCACAGCAATCAGCCCCAGCATTTT. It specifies CASRGHSNQPQHF.

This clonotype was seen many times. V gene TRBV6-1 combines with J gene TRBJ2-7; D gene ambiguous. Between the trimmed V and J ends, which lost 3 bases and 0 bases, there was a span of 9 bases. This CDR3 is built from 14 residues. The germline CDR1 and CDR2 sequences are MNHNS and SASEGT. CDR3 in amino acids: CASSEVLSSYEQYF. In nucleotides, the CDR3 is TGTGCCAGCAGTGAGGTCTTATCCTCCTACGAGCAGTACTTC.

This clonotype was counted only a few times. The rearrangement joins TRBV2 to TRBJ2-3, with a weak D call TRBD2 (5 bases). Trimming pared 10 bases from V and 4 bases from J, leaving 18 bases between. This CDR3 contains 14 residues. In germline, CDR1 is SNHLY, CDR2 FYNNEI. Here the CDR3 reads CATSWEPIPDTQYF. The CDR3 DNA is TGTGCCACCTCTTGGGAGCCCATACCAGATACGCAGTATTTT.

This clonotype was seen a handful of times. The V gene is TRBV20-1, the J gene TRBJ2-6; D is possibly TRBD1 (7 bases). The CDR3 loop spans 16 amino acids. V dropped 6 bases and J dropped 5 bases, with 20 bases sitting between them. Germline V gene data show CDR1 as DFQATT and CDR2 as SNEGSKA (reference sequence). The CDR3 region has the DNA TGCAGTGCGCGGGGACAGCCGGGTAAAAGGGCCAACGTCCTGACTTTC. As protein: CSARGQPGKRANVLTF.

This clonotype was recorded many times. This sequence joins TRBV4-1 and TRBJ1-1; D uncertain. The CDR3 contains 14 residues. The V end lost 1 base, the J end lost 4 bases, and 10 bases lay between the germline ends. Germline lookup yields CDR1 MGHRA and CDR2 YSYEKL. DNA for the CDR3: TGCGCCAGCAGCCAAGTGGTCGGGCTCACTGAAGCTTTCTTT. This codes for CASSQVVGLTEAFF.

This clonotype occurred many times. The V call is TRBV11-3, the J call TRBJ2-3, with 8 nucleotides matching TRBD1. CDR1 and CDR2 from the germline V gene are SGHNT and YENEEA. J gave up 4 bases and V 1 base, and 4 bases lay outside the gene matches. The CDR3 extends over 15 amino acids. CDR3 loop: CASSLGTGSPDTQYF. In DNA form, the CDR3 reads TGTGCCAGCAGCTTAGGGACAGGGAGCCCAGATACGCAGTATTTT.

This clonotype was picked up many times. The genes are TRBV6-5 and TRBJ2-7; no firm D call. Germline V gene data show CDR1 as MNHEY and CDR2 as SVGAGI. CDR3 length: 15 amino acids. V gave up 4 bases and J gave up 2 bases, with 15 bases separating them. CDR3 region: CASSLKLAGTYEQYF. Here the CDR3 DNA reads TGTGCCAGCAGTTTGAAGCTCGCCGGCACCTACGAGCAGTACTTC.

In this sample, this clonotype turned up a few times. This chain's CDR3 is CASSPKGGQSSYNEQFF. For the CDR3, the DNA is TGTGCCAGCAGCCCAAAAGGTGGGCAGAGCTCCTACAATGAGCAGTTCTTC. The chain links TRBV7-9 to TRBJ2-1; D uncertain. Germline lookup yields CDR1 SEHNR and CDR2 FQNEAQ (reference sequence). The V and J ends lost 5 bases and 0 bases respectively, with 17 bases between them. There are 17 residues in the CDR3.

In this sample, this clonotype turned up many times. Written as DNA, the CDR3 is TGTGCCATCAGTGAGTCGGGCCTAGCGGGGAACACCGGGGAGCTGTTTTTT. This gives the protein CAISESGLAGNTGELFF. The genes are TRBV10-3 and TRBJ2-2; 8 nucleotides agree with TRBD2. The ends lost 0 bases at V and 1 base at J; junction bases unmatched: 4. The CDR3 has 17 residues. CDR1 is ENHRY, CDR2 SYGVKD, per germline.